Below are 4 T cell receptor beta chains sequenced from a single sample in a study of T cells in Graves' hyperthyroidism and ophthalmopathy. The source material, RNA transcripts, was used to amplify TCR beta CDR3 regions. The HTBI primer set served for first-round RT-PCR of the TCR CDR3. Using its own MiXCR run on the multiplex PCR reads, TCRdb lists one record per CDR3 protein. The sample yields more than 450,000 distinct CDR3 sequences, just under 20% seen once. Specimen: blood. These TCRs come from a man aged 35-49 years with Graves' ophthalmopathy.

V gene TRBV7-2 combines with J gene TRBJ1-4; 7 nucleotides line up with TRBD1. This CDR3 comprises 14 residues. Germline CDR1 and CDR2: SGHTA and FQGNSA. Germline trimming cut 2 bases from V and 8 bases from J; bases unmatched to any gene: 5. CDR3 bases: TGTGCCAGCAGCTTAAACAGGGGTAGCGAAAAACTGTTTTTT. It yields the protein CASSLNRGSEKLFF.

Only a few counts were recorded for this clonotype. The J gene is TRBJ2-5, the V gene TRBV29-1; D might be TRBD1 (5 bases). V lost 5 bases, J lost 5 bases, and 24 bases lay in between. This CDR3 is 16 amino acids long. Germline V gives CDR1 SQVTM, CDR2 ANQGSEA. The DNA for the CDR3 is TGCAGCGTTAGCCAGGGTGGGGCTTCTAAAGGGGAGACCCAGTACTTC. This codes for CSVSQGGASKGETQYF.

This clonotype was seen only a few times. V and J are TRBV9 and TRBJ2-2, with D possibly being TRBD1 (5 bases). Trimming shortened V by 5 bases and J by 2 bases, and 7 bases separated the two germline ends. Germline assignment: CDR1 SGDLS and CDR2 YYNGEE. CDR3 length: 13 residues. The CDR3 nucleotides are TGTGCCAGCAGAAGGGGAAACACCGGGGAGCTGTTTTTT. This gives the protein CASRRGNTGELFF.

V and J are TRBV12-5 and TRBJ1-4, with 10 bases lining up with TRBD1. From germline, CDR1 is LGHNT and CDR2 FRNRAP. The CDR3 is made up of 17 amino acids. With V trimmed by 3 bases and J by 6 bases, 10 bases remained unmatched. CDR3 sequence reads: CASGLGQGVFSDEKLFF. The CDR3 nucleotides read TGTGCTAGTGGTTTAGGACAGGGGGTCTTTTCGGATGAAAAACTGTTTTTT.